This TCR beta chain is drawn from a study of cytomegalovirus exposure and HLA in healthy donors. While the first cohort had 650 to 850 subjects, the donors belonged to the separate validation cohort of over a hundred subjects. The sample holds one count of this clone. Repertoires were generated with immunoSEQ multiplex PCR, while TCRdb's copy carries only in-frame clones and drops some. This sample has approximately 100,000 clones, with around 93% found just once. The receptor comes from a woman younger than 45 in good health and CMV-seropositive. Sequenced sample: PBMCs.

The CDR3 region has the DNA TGCGCCAGCAGCCCAACTAGCGGGTACGAGCAGTACTTC. It encodes CASSPTSGYEQYF. This chain uses TRBV5-1 with TRBJ2-7, with 9 bases aligning to TRBD2. Germline trimming cut 4 bases from V and 4 bases from J; bases unmatched to any gene: 3. Germline-derived CDR1 and CDR2 are SGHRS and YFSETQ. This CDR3 spans 13 amino acids.